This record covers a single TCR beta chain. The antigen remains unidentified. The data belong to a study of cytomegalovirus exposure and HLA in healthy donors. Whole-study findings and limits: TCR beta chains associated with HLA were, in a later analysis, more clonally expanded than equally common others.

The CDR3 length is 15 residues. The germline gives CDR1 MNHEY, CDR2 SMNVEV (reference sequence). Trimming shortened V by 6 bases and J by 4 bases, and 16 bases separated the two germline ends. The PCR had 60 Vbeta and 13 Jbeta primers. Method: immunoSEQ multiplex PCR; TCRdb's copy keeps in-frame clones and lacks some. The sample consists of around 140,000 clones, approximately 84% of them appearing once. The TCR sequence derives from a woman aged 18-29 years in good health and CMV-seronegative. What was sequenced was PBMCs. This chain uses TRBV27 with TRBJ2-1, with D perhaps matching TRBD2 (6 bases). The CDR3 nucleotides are TGTGCCAGCAGGGTGGGGAGCGGACTATACAATGAGCAGTTCTTC. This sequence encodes CASRVGSGLYNEQFF.